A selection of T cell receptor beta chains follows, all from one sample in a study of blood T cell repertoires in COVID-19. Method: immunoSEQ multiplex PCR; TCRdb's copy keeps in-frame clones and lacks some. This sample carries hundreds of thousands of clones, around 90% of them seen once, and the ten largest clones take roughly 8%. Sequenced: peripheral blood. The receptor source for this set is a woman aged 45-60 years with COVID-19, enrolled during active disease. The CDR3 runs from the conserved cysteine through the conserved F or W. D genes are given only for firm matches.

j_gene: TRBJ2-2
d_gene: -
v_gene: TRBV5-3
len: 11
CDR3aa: CARSSRGELFF
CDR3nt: TGTGCCAGAAGCTCGCGTGGGGAGCTGTTTTTT

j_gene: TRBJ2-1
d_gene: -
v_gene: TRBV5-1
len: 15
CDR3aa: CASSWTAGQYNEQFF
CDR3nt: TGCGCCAGCAGCTGGACCGCGGGACAGTACAATGAGCAGTTCTTC

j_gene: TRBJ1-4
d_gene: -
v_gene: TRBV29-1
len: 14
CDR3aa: CSVSERGVGEKLFF
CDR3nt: TGCAGCGTTTCCGAGCGGGGGGTTGGTGAAAAACTGTTTTTT

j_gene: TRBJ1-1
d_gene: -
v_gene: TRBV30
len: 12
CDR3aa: CAWIPWGGQAFF
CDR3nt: TGTGCCTGGATCCCTTGGGGAGGGCAAGCTTTCTTT

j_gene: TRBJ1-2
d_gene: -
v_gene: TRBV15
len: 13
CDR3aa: CATSLTGLYGYTF
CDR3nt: TGTGCCACCAGCCTGACAGGACTCTATGGCTACACCTTC

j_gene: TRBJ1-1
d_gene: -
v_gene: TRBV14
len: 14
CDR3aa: CASSQRAGKAEAFF
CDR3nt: TGTGCCAGCAGCCAAAGAGCGGGGAAGGCTGAAGCTTTCTTT

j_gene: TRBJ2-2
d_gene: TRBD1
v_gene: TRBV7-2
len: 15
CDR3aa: CATRWGTGLAGELFF
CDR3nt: TGTGCCACCAGGTGGGGGACAGGGCTCGCCGGGGAGCTGTTTTTT

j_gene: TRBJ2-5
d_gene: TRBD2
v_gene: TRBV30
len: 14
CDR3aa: CAWASRGGRETQYF
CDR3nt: TGTGCCTGGGCCTCCCGGGGGGGCCGGGAGACCCAGTACTTC

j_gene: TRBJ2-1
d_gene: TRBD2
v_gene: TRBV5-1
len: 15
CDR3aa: CASSEGLAGRDEQFF
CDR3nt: TGCGCCAGCAGCGAGGGACTAGCGGGGCGGGATGAGCAGTTCTTC

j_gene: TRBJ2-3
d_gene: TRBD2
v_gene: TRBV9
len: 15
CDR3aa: CASSVDGGAIDTQYF
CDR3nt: TGTGCCAGCAGCGTTGACGGGGGGGCGATAGATACGCAGTATTTT

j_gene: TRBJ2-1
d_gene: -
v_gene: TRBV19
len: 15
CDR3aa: CASSIAPGAYNEQFF
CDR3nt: TGTGCCAGTAGTATTGCCCCTGGGGCGTACAATGAGCAGTTCTTC

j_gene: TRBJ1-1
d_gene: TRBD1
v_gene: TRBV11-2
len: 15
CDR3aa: CASSPLGRGVVEAFF
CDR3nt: TGTGCCAGCAGCCCCCTGGGCAGGGGGGTCGTAGAAGCTTTCTTT